This T cell receptor (beta chain) was documented in a study of blood T cell repertoires in COVID-19. Whole-study context: Collection of acute and convalescent COVID-19 samples took place in the United States, Italy and Spain.

In the original analysis: Counts of nucleated cells, estimated from reference gene primer amplification, were obtained. TCRdb's copy holds only in-frame clones and misses some; the assay was immunoSEQ multiplex PCR. The V and J calls and the clone size are those of that table, but D and trimming were determined from the DNA. This repertoire shows about 160,000 clones, 90% to 95% found once; its top ten account for approximately 4.6%. Germline V lookup: CDR1 SGHTA, CDR2 FQGNSA. Trimming cost V 1 base and J 6 bases, with 12 bases left between them. The CDR3 sequence is 15 residues long. The chain carries TRBV7-2 and TRBJ2-2; possible D gene TRBD2, 6 bases. The sample consisted of peripheral blood. This TCR was recovered from a woman between 45 and 60 years old with acute or convalescent COVID-19. CDR3 region: CASSLEGGGAGELFF. CDR3 DNA: TGTGCCAGCAGCTTAGAGGGTGGAGGGGCCGGGGAGCTGTTTTTT. The whole variable domain, remainder taken from reference TRBV7-2 and TRBJ2-2, is GAGVSQSPSNKVTEKGKDVELRCDPISGHTALYWYRQSLGQGLEFLIYFQGNSAPDKSGLPSDRFSAERTGGSVSTLTIQRTQQEDSAVYLCASSLEGGGAGELFFGEGSRLTVL.